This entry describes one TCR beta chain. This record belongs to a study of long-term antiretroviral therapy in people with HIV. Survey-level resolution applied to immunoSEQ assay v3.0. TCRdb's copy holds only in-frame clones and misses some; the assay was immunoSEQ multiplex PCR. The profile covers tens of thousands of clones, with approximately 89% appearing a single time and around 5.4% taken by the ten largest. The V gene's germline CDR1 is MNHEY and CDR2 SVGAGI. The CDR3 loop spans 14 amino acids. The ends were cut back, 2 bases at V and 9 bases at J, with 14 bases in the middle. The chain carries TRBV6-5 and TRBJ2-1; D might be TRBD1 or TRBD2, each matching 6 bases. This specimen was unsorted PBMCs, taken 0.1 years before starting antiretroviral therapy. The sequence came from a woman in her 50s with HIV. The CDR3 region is CASSYGGPPGEQFF. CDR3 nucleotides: TGTGCCAGCAGTTACGGGGGGCCCCCCGGTGAGCAGTTCTTC.